These 13 T cell receptor beta chains were all obtained from the same sample, sequenced in a study of control samples from healthy donors and cancer patients. Generated by immunoSEQ multiplex PCR, the TCRdb table keeps only in-frame clones and is missing some. The sample shows roughly 60,000 clones, 94% of them seen only once. Source material: blood. The origin of the receptors is a man aged 30 to 39 in good health.

This clone occurred a few times. This chain links TRBV5-8 with TRBJ2-5, with a weak D call TRBD2 (7 bases). The CDR3 runs to 13 residues. The V end lost 3 bases, the J end lost 3 bases, and 9 bases lay between the germline ends. Germline lookup yields CDR1 SGHTS and CDR2 YDEGEE. The CDR3 DNA reads as TGTGCCAGCAGCTGGGGGGGCGAAGAGACCCAGTACTTC. Protein: CASSWGGEETQYF. The full variable domain, rest sourced from reference TRBV5-8 and TRBJ2-5, is EAGVTQSPTHLIKTRGQQATLRCSPISGHTSVYWYQQALGLGLQFLLWYDEGEERNRGNFPPRFSGRQFPNYSSELNVNALELEDSALYLCASSWGGEETQYFGPGTRLLVL.

This clone has just one count. This sequence joins TRBV5-1 and TRBJ1-4; D is unresolved. V lost 0 bases and J 5 bases, leaving 11 bases between the germline ends. The CDR3 loop spans 15 amino acids. The germline CDR1 and CDR2 sequences are SGHRS and YFSETQ. CDR3 region: CASSLVGVTNEKLFF. The CDR3 DNA reads TGCGCCAGCAGCTTGGTGGGAGTTACAAATGAAAAACTGTTTTTT.

CDR3 sequence: CASSFQGHDSPLHF. In DNA form, the CDR3 reads TGCGCCAGCAGTTTCCAGGGGCACGATTCACCCCTCCACTTT. The gene calls are TRBV5-1 and TRBJ1-6; weak D call: TRBD1 (6 bases). V was pared by 5 bases and J by 8 bases, with 14 bases between. The CDR3 contains 14 residues. Germline CDR1 and CDR2: SGHRS and YFSETQ.

This rearrangement joins TRBV5-6 to TRBJ1-2; TRBD1 aligns across 11 bases. The CDR3 length is 14 residues. Per the germline V gene, CDR1 is SGHDT and CDR2 is YYEEEE. V lost 4 bases, J lost 8 bases, and 7 bases stayed unmatched. The CDR3 sequence: CASSDGQGARGYTF. DNA of the CDR3: TGTGCCAGCAGCGATGGACAGGGGGCGCGCGGCTACACCTTC. Complete variable domain (other parts from reference TRBV5-6 and TRBJ1-2): DAGVTQSPTHLIKTRGQQVTLRCSPKSGHDTVSWYQQALGQGPQFIFQYYEEEERQRGNFPDRFSGHQFPNYSSELNVNALLLGDSALYLCASSDGQGARGYTFGSGTRLTVV.

V usage is TRBV5-5 and J usage is TRBJ2-7, with 7 bases matching TRBD2. V was pared by 4 bases and J by 5 bases, with 9 bases of the junction left unmatched. CDR3 length equals 14 residues. CDR1 and CDR2 (germline): SGHKS, YYEKEE (reference sequence). The CDR3 DNA follows: TGTGCCAGCAGCCCGAGTGGGAGGGTCCACGAGCAGTACTTC. This encodes CASSPSGRVHEQYF.

The gene calls are TRBV6-6 and TRBJ2-3; D unresolved. CDR3 length: 13 amino acids. Germline CDR1 and CDR2: MNHNY and SVGAGI (reference sequence). V was clipped by 2 bases and J by 2 bases, with 5 bases between them. CDR3 residues: CASSYLYTDTQYF. The CDR3 region has the DNA TGTGCCAGCAGTTACCTTTACACAGATACGCAGTATTTT.

The V gene is TRBV9, the J gene TRBJ1-2; D is unresolved. This CDR3 is 14 amino acids long. Trimming stripped 0 bases from V and 3 bases from J, with 9 bases between. Per the germline V gene, CDR1 is SGDLS and CDR2 is YYNGEE. The CDR3 nucleotides read TGTGCCAGCAGCGTAGATGGGCAGGACTATGGCTACACCTTC. This gives the protein CASSVDGQDYGYTF.

The V gene is TRBV18, the J gene TRBJ1-1; D is possibly TRBD1 (5 bases). Germline loops: CDR1 KGHSH, CDR2 LQKENI. CDR3 size: 16 residues. V was shortened by 3 bases and J by 10 bases, with 24 bases between the two germline ends. CDR3: CASSPATTRTLWGAFF. CDR3 nucleotide sequence: TGTGCCAGCTCACCCGCGACCACCCGGACACTATGGGGAGCTTTCTTT.

This chain uses TRBV29-1 with TRBJ2-1, with 12 bases identical to TRBD2. The CDR3 extends over 17 amino acids. Germline assignment: CDR1 SQVTM and CDR2 ANQGSEA. With 6 bases clipped from V and 0 bases from J, the junction kept 9 bases outside the gene matches. CDR3: CSVPGTSGQSSYNEQFF. For the CDR3, the DNA is TGCAGCGTCCCCGGGACTAGCGGGCAGAGCTCCTACAATGAGCAGTTCTTC.

This clone came up once. V is TRBV28 and J is TRBJ2-1; TRBD2 might be the D (7 bases). The CDR3 is made up of 14 amino acids. Germline CDR1 reads MDHEN; CDR2 reads SYDVKM. V shed 6 bases and J shed 7 bases, with 16 bases lying between them. DNA for the CDR3: TGTGCCAGCAGAGGGGGAGGGACCCAGAATGAGCAGTTCTTC. Protein product: CASRGGGTQNEQFF.

Written as DNA, the CDR3 is TGCAGCGCCAGCCTGCGGGGGGCCGGAGAGACCCAGTACTTC. This codes for CSASLRGAGETQYF. The chain links TRBV29-1 to TRBJ2-5, with 8 nucleotides matching TRBD2. The V and J ends lost 7 bases and 4 bases, in that order; junction bases with no gene match: 11. From germline, CDR1 is SQVTM and CDR2 ANQGSEA. CDR3 length: 14 amino acids. Full variable domain (rest looked up from reference TRBV29-1 and TRBJ2-5): SAVISQKPSRDICQRGTSLTIQCQVDSQVTMMFWYRQQPGQSLTLIATANQGSEATYESGFVIDKFPISRPNLTFSTLTVSNMSPEDSSIYLCSASLRGAGETQYFGPGTRLLVL.

CDR3 DNA: TGTGCCAGCAGCTTGGCAGGGGCGGACACCATATATTTT. Translating it yields CASSLAGADTIYF. The chain couples TRBV5-4 to TRBJ1-3; a possible D gene is TRBD1 (6 bases). Per germline, CDR1 SGHNT and CDR2 YYREEE (reference sequence). V shed 0 bases and J shed 8 bases, with 9 bases lying between them. The length of the CDR3 is 13 residues. The full variable domain, completed using reference TRBV5-4 and TRBJ1-3, is ETGVTQSPTHLIKTRGQQVTLRCSSQSGHNTVSWYQQALGQGPQFIFQYYREEENGRGNFPPRFSGLQFPNYSSELNVNALELDDSALYLCASSLAGADTIYFGEGSWLTVV.

The V gene is TRBV18, the J gene TRBJ2-5, with D perhaps assigned TRBD1 or TRBD2 (5 bases each). Between the trimmed V and J ends, which lost 7 bases and 1 base, there was a span of 7 bases. This CDR3 has 12 residues. In germline, CDR1 is KGHSH, CDR2 LQKENI. The CDR3 region has the DNA TGTGCCAGCTGGGGGTCCCAAGAGACCCAGTACTTC. This translates into CASWGSQETQYF.